This T cell receptor beta chain was sequenced during a study of blood T cell repertoires in COVID-19 (TCRdb year 2020). For the wider study: Samples covering the acute and convalescent phases of COVID-19 were provided by collaborators in the United States, Italy and Spain. The material from the prospective study consisted of cDNA or gDNA derived from T cells, B-cell-depleted T cells, or PBMCs. Deeply sampled blood TCRbeta repertoires from subjects exposed to, actively infected with, or recovered from COVID-19 were included in the dataset. The repertoires were made available in a free public database intended to serve as a resource for research on the immune response to SARS-CoV-2. The samples were drawn from two sources: the first 160 participants of the ongoing ImmuneRACE study, and 950 to 1,500 subjects contributed by 6 global collaborators. A de-identified subject ID, COVID-19 status, age in years and sex were almost always included in the sample metadata. Where available, HLA class I and class II types were obtained from metadata supplied by the sample provider rather than from assay-based typing.

Relative to germline, V is 2 bases shorter and J is 0 bases shorter, with 8 bases between their ends. The CDR3 contains 15 residues, cysteine and phenylalanine counted. CDR3 DNA is the only sequence kept; it has 45 bases, read in frame from the first base. The germline V gene supplies CDR1 MNHEY and CDR2 SVGEGT. The immunoSEQ Assay, a bias-controlled multiplex PCR, was used to amplify TCRbeta CDR3 regions from genomic DNA. The source study handled its data this way. The number of nucleated cells in each sample was estimated from the amplification of reference gene primers within the assay. Sequence reads were collapsed and filtered to measure the absolute abundance of every unique TCRbeta CDR3 rearrangement. Productive Simpson clonality was computed per sample as the square root of Simpson's diversity index over productive rearrangements. TCRdb retrieved this table from immuneACCESS and kept in-frame rearrangements only. Not all clones are present; in checked studies, unresolved V genes account for under half, and no reason is known for the remainder. The D gene and trimming were derived from the DNA, and the V and J assignments and clone size from that table. The sample table shows roughly 150,000 clones, and 75% to 85% are seen once. Roughly 0.6% of the sample is taken by the ten largest.

Beyond this particular receptor, the publication reports: How much clinical and demographic metadata was included differed by source and by participant, and the metadata was provided uncurated.

As regards this clone: The target of this receptor is not known. Base qualities are not recorded, but no much larger clone differs from it by a single base.

Whole blood was collected in K2EDTA tubes by collaborating institutions according to the institutions' own protocols. For TCRbeta analysis, collaborators shipped samples as frozen whole blood, isolated PBMCs, or DNA extracted from either of those sample types. Sequencing was performed on peripheral blood. This receptor was taken from a man in his sixties with acute or convalescent COVID-19. The chain is made from TRBV6-2 or TRBV6-3 and TRBJ1-5, with no confident D gene call. The DNA sequence follows: TGTGCCAGCAGTTACCGGGTGTATAGCAATCAGCCCCAGCATTTT. It translates to CASSYRVYSNQPQHF.